This T cell receptor (beta chain) was captured by sequencing in a study of CD8 T cells in Susac syndrome. Study observations and caveats: It was acknowledged in the study that its TCR sequencing and HLA analysis involved a relatively small number of individuals.

CDR1 and CDR2 (germline): DFQATT, SNEGSKA (reference sequence). V gave up 0 bases and J gave up 0 bases, with 20 bases separating them. There are 19 residues in the CDR3. With random hexamers, about 0.5 to 1 ug RNA was reverse transcribed. TCRdb itself ran the immunoSEQ multiplex PCR reads through MiXCR, one entry per CDR3 protein. Seen here are 330,000 or so distinct CDR3 sequences, 85% observed once, and the top ten hold roughly 0.21%. Of note for this clonotype: Its matching antigen is unknown.

The CD8+ and CD4+ T cells were isolated magnetically using a negative isolation approach, whereas the TEMRA cells were enriched by FACS. This receptor was taken from a human donor with multiple sclerosis. The chain carries TRBV20-1 and TRBJ1-4; D unclear. The sample taken for sequencing was CD8+ T cells from PBMCs. The CDR3 nucleotides are TGCAGTGCTAGAGATTTTACCCCAGGCCTTGTTGCAACTAATGAAAAACTGTTTTTT. It codes for CSARDFTPGLVATNEKLFF.